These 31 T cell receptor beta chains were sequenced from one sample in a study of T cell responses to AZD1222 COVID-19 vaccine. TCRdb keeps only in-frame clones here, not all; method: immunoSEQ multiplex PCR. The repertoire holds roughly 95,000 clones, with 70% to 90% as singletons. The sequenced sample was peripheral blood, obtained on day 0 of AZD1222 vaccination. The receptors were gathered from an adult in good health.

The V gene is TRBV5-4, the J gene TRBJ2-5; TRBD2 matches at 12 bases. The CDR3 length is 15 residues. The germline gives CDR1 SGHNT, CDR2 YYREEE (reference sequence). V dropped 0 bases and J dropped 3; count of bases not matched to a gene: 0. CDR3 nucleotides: TGTGCCAGCAGCTTGGGGACTAGCGGGGAAGAGACCCAGTACTTC. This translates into CASSLGTSGEETQYF.

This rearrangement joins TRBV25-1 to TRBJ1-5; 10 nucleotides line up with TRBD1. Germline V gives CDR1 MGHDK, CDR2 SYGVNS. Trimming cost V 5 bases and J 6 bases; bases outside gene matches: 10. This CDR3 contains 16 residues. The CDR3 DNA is TGTGCCAGCAGTAGGGACGGGACAGGGGATTTTCAGCCCCAGCATTTT. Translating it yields CASSRDGTGDFQPQHF.

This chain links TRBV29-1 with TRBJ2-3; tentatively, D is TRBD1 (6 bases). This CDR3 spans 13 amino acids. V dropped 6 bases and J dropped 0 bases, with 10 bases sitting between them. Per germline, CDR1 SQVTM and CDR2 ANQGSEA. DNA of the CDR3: TGCAGCGTCGGGACATTTAGCACAGATACGCAGTATTTT. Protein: CSVGTFSTDTQYF.

This CDR3 reads CAIVGNGNTEAFF. CDR3 bases: TGTGCCATCGTCGGGAACGGAAACACTGAAGCTTTCTTT. This chain links TRBV10-3 with TRBJ1-1, with D hard to call. This CDR3 is 13 amino acids long. Germline CDR1 ENHRY, CDR2 SYGVKD. V was clipped by 8 bases and J by 2 bases, with 12 bases between them.

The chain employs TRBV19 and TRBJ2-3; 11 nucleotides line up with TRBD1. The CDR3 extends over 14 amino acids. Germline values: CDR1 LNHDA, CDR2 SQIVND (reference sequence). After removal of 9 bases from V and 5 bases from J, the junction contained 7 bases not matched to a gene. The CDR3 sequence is CASRTGGGGDTQYF. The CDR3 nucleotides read TGTGCCAGCAGGACAGGGGGCGGGGGAGATACGCAGTATTTT.

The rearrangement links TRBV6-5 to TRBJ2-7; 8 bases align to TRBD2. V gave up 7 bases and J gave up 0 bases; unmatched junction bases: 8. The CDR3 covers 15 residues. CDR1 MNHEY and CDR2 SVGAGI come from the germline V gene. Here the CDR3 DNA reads TGTGCCAGCACCCTTACTAGCGGCCACTCCTACGAGCAGTACTTC. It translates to CASTLTSGHSYEQYF.

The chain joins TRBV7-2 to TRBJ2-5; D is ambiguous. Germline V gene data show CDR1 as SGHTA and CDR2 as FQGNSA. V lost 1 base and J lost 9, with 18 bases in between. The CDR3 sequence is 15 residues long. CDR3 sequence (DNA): TGTGCCAGCAGCTTAGGAATTGTCCCGGATGAGCCCCAGTACTTC. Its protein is CASSLGIVPDEPQYF.

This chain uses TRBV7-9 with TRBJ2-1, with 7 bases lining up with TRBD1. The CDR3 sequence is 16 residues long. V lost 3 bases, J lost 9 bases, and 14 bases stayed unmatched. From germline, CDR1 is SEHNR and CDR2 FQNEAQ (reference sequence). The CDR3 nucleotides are TGTGCCAGCAGCTTTCTCCCAGGGGGTGCAAACCTTGAGCAGTTCTTC. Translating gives CASSFLPGGANLEQFF.

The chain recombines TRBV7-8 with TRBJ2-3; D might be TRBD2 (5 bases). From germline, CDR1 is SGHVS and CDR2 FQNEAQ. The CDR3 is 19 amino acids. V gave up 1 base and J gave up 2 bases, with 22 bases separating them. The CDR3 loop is CASSLVVGPTGKDTDTQYF. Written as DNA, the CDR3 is TGTGCCAGCAGCTTAGTAGTGGGTCCTACGGGGAAGGACACAGATACGCAGTATTTT.

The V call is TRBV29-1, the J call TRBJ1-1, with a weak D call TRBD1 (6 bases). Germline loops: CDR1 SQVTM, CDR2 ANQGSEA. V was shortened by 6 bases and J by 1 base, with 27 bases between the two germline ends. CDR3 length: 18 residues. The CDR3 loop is CSVSSVDSSLPKNTEAFF. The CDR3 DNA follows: TGCAGCGTCTCTAGCGTGGACAGTTCTTTACCAAAGAACACTGAAGCTTTCTTT. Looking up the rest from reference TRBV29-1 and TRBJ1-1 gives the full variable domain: SAVISQKPSRDICQRGTSLTIQCQVDSQVTMMFWYRQQPGQSLTLIATANQGSEATYESGFVIDKFPISRPNLTFSTLTVSNMSPEDSSIYLCSVSSVDSSLPKNTEAFFGQGTRLTVV.

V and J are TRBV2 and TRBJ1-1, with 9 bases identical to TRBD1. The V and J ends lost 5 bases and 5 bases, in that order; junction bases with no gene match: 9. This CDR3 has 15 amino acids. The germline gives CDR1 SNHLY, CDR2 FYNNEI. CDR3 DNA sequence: TGTGCCAGCAGTTCTCCGGACAGGGGTGTAACTGAAGCTTTCTTT. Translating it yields CASSSPDRGVTEAFF.

CDR3 bases: TGTGCCAGCAGTTTTAGGACGGCTTTAGGCGAAAAACTGTTTTTT. Translating it yields CASSFRTALGEKLFF. The chain combines TRBV28 with TRBJ1-4; D is unresolved. CDR3 length: 15 amino acids. Trimming stripped 3 bases from V and 8 bases from J, with 16 bases between. Per the germline V gene, CDR1 is MDHEN and CDR2 is SYDVKM.

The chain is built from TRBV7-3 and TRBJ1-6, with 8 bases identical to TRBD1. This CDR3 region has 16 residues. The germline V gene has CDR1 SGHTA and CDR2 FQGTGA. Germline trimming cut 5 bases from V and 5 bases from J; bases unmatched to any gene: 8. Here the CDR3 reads CASSAQPGGNNSPLHF. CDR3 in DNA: TGTGCCAGCAGCGCGCAACCAGGGGGCAATAATTCACCCCTCCACTTT.

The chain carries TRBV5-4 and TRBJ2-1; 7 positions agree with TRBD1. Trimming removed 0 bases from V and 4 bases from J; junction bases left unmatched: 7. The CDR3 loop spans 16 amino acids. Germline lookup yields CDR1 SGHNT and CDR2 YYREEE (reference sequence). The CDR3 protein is CASSLGTTGTYNEQFF. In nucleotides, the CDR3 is TGTGCCAGCAGCTTGGGGACGACAGGGACATACAATGAGCAGTTCTTC. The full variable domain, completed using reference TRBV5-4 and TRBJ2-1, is ETGVTQSPTHLIKTRGQQVTLRCSSQSGHNTVSWYQQALGQGPQFIFQYYREEENGRGNFPPRFSGLQFPNYSSELNVNALELDDSALYLCASSLGTTGTYNEQFFGPGTRLTVL.

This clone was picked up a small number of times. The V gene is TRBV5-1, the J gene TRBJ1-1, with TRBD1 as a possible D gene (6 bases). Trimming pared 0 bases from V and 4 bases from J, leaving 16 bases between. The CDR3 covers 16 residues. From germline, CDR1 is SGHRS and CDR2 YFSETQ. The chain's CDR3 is CASSLEVAMGATEAFF. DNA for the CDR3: TGCGCCAGCAGCTTGGAGGTGGCTATGGGGGCCACTGAAGCTTTCTTT.

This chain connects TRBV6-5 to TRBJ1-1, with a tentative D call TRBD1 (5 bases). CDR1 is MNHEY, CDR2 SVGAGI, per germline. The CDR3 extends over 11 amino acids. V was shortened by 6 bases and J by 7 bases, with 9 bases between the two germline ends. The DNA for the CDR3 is TGTGCCAGCAGGTCGAGGGGTGAAGCTTTCTTT. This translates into CASRSRGEAFF.

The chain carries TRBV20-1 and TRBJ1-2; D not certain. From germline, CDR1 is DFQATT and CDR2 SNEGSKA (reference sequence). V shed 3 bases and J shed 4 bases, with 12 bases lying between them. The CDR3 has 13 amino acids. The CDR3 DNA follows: TGCAGTGCTAGTCAGCTTACTTCCTATGGCTACACCTTC. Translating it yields CSASQLTSYGYTF.

The CDR3 sequence is CASSSPGEATGELFF. The CDR3 DNA reads TGTGCCAGCAGTTCCCCAGGGGAGGCCACCGGGGAGCTGTTTTTT. V and J are TRBV28 and TRBJ2-2; D assignment may be TRBD1 or TRBD2 (6 bases each). The CDR3 has 15 residues. Germline V gene lookup returns CDR1 MDHEN and CDR2 SYDVKM. Trimming shortened V by 4 bases and J by 4 bases, and 13 bases separated the two germline ends.

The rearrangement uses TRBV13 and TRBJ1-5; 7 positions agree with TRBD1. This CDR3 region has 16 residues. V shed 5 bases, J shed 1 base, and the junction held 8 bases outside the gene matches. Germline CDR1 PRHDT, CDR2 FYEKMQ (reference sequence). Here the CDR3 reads CASSRNGRGSNQPQHF. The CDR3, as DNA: TGTGCCAGCAGCCGTAACGGCAGGGGGAGCAATCAGCCCCAGCATTTT.

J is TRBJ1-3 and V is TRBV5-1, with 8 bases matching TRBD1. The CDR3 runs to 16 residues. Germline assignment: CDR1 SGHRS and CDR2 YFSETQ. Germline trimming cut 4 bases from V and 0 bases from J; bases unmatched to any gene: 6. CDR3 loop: CASSPRTGTSGNTIYF. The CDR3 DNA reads TGCGCCAGCAGCCCACGGACAGGGACCTCTGGAAACACCATATATTTT. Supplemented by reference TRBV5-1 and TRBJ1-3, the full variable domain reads KAGVTQTPRYLIKTRGQQVTLSCSPISGHRSVSWYQQTPGQGLQFLFEYFSETQRNKGNFPGRFSGRQFSNSRSEMNVSTLELGDSALYLCASSPRTGTSGNTIYFGEGSWLTVV.

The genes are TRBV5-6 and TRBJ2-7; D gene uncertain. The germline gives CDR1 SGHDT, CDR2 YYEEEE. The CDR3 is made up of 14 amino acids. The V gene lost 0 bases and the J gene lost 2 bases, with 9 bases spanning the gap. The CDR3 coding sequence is TGTGCCAGCAGCTTGGGACAAACCACCTACGAGCAGTACTTC. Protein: CASSLGQTTYEQYF.

The CDR3 nucleotides are TGTGCCAGTAGGACTAGTGGCGGGGGTTACAATGAGCAGTTCTTC. Protein sequence: CASRTSGGGYNEQFF. The J gene is TRBJ2-1, the V gene TRBV19; the match to TRBD2 covers 7 bases. Germline V lookup: CDR1 LNHDA, CDR2 SQIVND (reference sequence). J lost 4 bases, V lost 6 bases, and 9 bases had no gene match. There are 15 residues in the CDR3.

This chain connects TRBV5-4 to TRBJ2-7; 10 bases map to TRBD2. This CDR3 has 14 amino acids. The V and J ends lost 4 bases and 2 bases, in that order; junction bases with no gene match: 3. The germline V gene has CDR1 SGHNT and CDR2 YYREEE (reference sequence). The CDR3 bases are TGTGCCAGCAGCGGAGGACTAGCGGCCTACGAGCAGTACTTC. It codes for CASSGGLAAYEQYF. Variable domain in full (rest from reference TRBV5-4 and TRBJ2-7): ETGVTQSPTHLIKTRGQQVTLRCSSQSGHNTVSWYQQALGQGPQFIFQYYREEENGRGNFPPRFSGLQFPNYSSELNVNALELDDSALYLCASSGGLAAYEQYFGPGTRLTVT.

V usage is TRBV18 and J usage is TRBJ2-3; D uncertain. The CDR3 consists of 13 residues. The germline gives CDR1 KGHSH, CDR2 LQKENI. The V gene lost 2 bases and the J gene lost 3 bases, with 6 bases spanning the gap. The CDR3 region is CASSPKTTDTQYF. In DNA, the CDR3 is TGTGCCAGCTCACCAAAGACGACAGATACGCAGTATTTT.

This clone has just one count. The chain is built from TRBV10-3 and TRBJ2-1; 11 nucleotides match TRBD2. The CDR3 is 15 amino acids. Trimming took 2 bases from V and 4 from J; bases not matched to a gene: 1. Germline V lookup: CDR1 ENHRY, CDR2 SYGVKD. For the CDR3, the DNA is TGTGCCATCAGTGAGGTAGCGGGAGGGTACAATGAGCAGTTCTTC. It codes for CAISEVAGGYNEQFF.

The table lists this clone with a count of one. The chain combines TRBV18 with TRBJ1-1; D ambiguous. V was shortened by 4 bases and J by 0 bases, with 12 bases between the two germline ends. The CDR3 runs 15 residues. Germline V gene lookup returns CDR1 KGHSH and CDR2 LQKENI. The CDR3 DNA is TGTGCCAGCTCACGGCAGAATGCGATGAACACTGAAGCTTTCTTT. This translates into CASSRQNAMNTEAFF. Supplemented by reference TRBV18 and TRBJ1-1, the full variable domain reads NAGVMQNPRHLVRRRGQEARLRCSPMKGHSHVYWYRQLPEEGLKFMVYLQKENIIDESGMPKERFSAEFPKEGPSILRIQQVVRGDSAAYFCASSRQNAMNTEAFFGQGTRLTVV.

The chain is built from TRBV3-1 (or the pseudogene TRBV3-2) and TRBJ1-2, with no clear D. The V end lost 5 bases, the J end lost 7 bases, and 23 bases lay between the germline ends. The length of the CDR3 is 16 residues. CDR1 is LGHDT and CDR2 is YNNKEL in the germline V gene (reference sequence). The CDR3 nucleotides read TGTGCCAGCAGCACTCGTTGGGAGGGCGGACCTCTTGGCTACACCTTC. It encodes CASSTRWEGGPLGYTF.

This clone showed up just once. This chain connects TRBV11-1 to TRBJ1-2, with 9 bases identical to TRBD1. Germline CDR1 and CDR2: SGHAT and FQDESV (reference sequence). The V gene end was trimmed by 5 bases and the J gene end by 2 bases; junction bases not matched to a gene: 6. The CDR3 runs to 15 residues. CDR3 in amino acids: CASSMGQGANYGYTF. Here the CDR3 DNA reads TGTGCCAGCAGCATGGGACAGGGTGCCAACTATGGCTACACCTTC.

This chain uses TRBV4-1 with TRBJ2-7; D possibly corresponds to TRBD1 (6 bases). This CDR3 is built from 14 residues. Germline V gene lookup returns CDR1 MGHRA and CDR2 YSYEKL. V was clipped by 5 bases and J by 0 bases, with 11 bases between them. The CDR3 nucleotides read TGCGCCAGCAGCTCAGACAGGAGCTCCTACGAGCAGTACTTC. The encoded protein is CASSSDRSSYEQYF.

In DNA, the CDR3 is TGTGCCAGCAGCCCCCTCGATTTCGGGGAGACCCAGTACTTC. This sequence encodes CASSPLDFGETQYF. This rearrangement joins TRBV14 to TRBJ2-5; D is ambiguous. V was clipped by 4 bases and J by 5 bases, with 14 bases between them. The germline V gene has CDR1 SGHDN and CDR2 FVKESK. The CDR3 totals 14 residues.

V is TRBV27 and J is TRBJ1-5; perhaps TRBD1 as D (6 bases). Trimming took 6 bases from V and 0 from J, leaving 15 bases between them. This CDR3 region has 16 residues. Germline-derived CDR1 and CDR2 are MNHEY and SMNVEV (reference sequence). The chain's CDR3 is CASSPGTRHSNQPQHF. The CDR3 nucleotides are TGTGCCAGCAGCCCCGGGACACGGCATAGCAATCAGCCCCAGCATTTT.